The 16 T cell receptor beta chains reported below all come from one sample, sequenced in a study of T cell responses to AZD1222 COVID-19 vaccine. Sequenced by immunoSEQ multiplex PCR; TCRdb stores in-frame clones only, minus some. Among about 120,000 clones listed, roughly nine tenths were seen once. This specimen consisted of peripheral blood, obtained on day 0 of AZD1222 vaccination. All receptors come from an adult in good health.

The chain couples TRBV4-1 to TRBJ1-4; TRBD1 matches at 8 bases. Germline-derived CDR1 and CDR2 are MGHRA and YSYEKL. V lost 3 bases and J lost 8; bases outside the gene matches: 11. The CDR3 length is 16 residues. CDR3 in amino acids: CASSQAAGGAWEKLFF. The CDR3 DNA is TGCGCCAGCAGCCAGGCCGCAGGGGGCGCGTGGGAAAAACTGTTTTTT.

CDR3 DNA sequence: TGTGCCAGCAGCCAAGTGTTGTCCGCGGGCCCGGGCTACACCTTC. Its translation: CASSQVLSAGPGYTF. V is TRBV3-1 (or the pseudogene TRBV3-2) and J is TRBJ1-2; D is uncertain. This CDR3 spans 15 amino acids. V was clipped by 1 base and J by 8 bases, with 17 bases between them. Germline CDR1 LGHDT, CDR2 YNNKEL (reference sequence).

V usage is TRBV7-2 and J usage is TRBJ1-2; 7 bases agree with TRBD1. The ends lost 0 bases at V and 4 bases at J; junction bases unmatched: 2. Per germline, CDR1 SGHTA and CDR2 FQGNSA. The CDR3 has 14 amino acids. The chain's CDR3 is CASSLAGQSYGYTF. CDR3 coding DNA: TGTGCCAGCAGCTTAGCGGGACAGAGCTATGGCTACACCTTC. The variable domain in full, with the rest retrieved from reference TRBV7-2 and TRBJ1-2, is GAGVSQSPSNKVTEKGKDVELRCDPISGHTALYWYRQSLGQGLEFLIYFQGNSAPDKSGLPSDRFSAERTGGSVSTLTIQRTQQEDSAVYLCASSLAGQSYGYTFGSGTRLTVV.

The chain recombines TRBV7-2 with TRBJ1-4; 9 bases are a match to TRBD1. Trimming at V came to 4 bases and at J to 7 bases, leaving 13 bases not matched to a gene. The CDR3 runs 17 residues. Germline assignment: CDR1 SGHTA and CDR2 FQGNSA. The CDR3: CASSSVPGQGRSEKLFF. CDR3 nucleotides: TGTGCCAGCAGCTCCGTCCCGGGACAGGGAAGGAGTGAAAAACTGTTTTTT. Full variable domain (remainder filled in from reference TRBV7-2 and TRBJ1-4): GAGVSQSPSNKVTEKGKDVELRCDPISGHTALYWYRQSLGQGLEFLIYFQGNSAPDKSGLPSDRFSAERTGGSVSTLTIQRTQQEDSAVYLCASSSVPGQGRSEKLFFGSGTQLSVL.

The chain uses TRBV2 and TRBJ1-2; possibly TRBD1 for D (6 bases). Germline-derived CDR1 and CDR2 are SNHLY and FYNNEI. Trimming cost V 2 bases and J 7 bases, with 14 bases left between them. The CDR3 contains 14 residues. DNA for the CDR3: TGTGCCAGCAGTGAACAAGTTACAGGGCGTGGCTACACCTTC. This codes for CASSEQVTGRGYTF.

The chain links TRBV9 to TRBJ1-5; possible D gene TRBD1, 5 bases. The CDR3 length is 14 residues. Trimming took off 3 bases at V and 2 bases at J, with 9 bases between the two ends. CDR1 is SGDLS, CDR2 YYNGEE, per germline. CDR3 nucleotides: TGTGCCAGCAGCGGGGGGATCCGCAATCAGCCCCAGCATTTT. Residues: CASSGGIRNQPQHF.

J is TRBJ1-1 and V is TRBV29-1; D is unresolved. The CDR3 covers 9 residues. Germline CDR1 and CDR2: SQVTM and ANQGSEA. The V and J ends lost 4 bases and 6 bases respectively, with 3 bases between them. CDR3 loop: CSVAPEAFF. CDR3 sequence (DNA): TGCAGCGTTGCCCCTGAAGCTTTCTTT.

The chain recombines TRBV3-1 (or the pseudogene TRBV3-2) with TRBJ1-3; D is unresolved. There are 16 residues in the CDR3. From germline, CDR1 is LGHDT and CDR2 YNNKEL (reference sequence). V was cut by 1 base and J by 0 bases, with 10 bases left in between. The CDR3 reads CASSQVAGLSGNTIYF. DNA of the CDR3: TGTGCCAGCAGCCAAGTGGCCGGACTCTCTGGAAACACCATATATTTT.

J is TRBJ2-7 and V is TRBV5-1; 8 nucleotides match TRBD1. Germline lookup yields CDR1 SGHRS and CDR2 YFSETQ. V shed 6 bases and J 7 bases; nucleotides not matched to a gene: 18. The CDR3 is 16 residues long. For the CDR3, the DNA is TGCGCCAGCACGCCTCTCTCCGGGACAGGCAGCTCGGAGCAGTACTTC. It codes for CASTPLSGTGSSEQYF.

J is TRBJ2-7 and V is TRBV12-5, with TRBD1 matching over 8 bases. CDR3 length: 15 residues. Trimming removed 3 bases from V and 1 base from J; junction bases left unmatched: 5. Germline V gene lookup returns CDR1 LGHNT and CDR2 FRNRAP. CDR3 loop: CASGFTGTGSYEQYF. The DNA for the CDR3 is TGTGCTAGTGGTTTCACCGGGACAGGATCCTACGAGCAGTACTTC.

This chain connects TRBV27 to TRBJ1-1; D not certain. Germline V gene sequence: CDR1 MNHEY, CDR2 SMNVEV (reference sequence). Trimming stripped 0 bases from V and 4 bases from J, with 6 bases between. The CDR3 extends over 13 amino acids. Here the CDR3 reads CASSLSYPTEAFF. The CDR3 DNA is TGTGCCAGCAGTTTATCGTATCCCACTGAAGCTTTCTTT.

The J gene is TRBJ1-2, the V gene TRBV14; D is ambiguous. V lost 3 bases, J lost 3 bases, and 14 bases lay in between. Looked up from germline, CDR1 is SGHDN and CDR2 is FVKESK. The CDR3 has 15 residues. CDR3: CASSHDARGDYGYTF. The CDR3 bases are TGTGCCAGCAGCCACGACGCTAGAGGAGACTATGGCTACACCTTC.

On this clone itself: At one end the junction does not follow the germline gene, possibly because of a read error. The chain is built from TRBV7-7 and TRBJ2-5, with D tentatively TRBD1 (7 bases). CDR1 and CDR2 (germline): SSHAT, FNYEAQ (reference sequence). The CDR3 covers 15 residues. CDR3: CASSFTTGQGGTQYF. The CDR3 DNA sequence: TGTGCTAGCAGCTTTACCACGGGGCAGGGGGGGACCCAGTACTTC.

The rearrangement uses TRBV30 and TRBJ1-4; 7 bases agree with TRBD1. Germline V gene lookup returns CDR1 GTSNPN and CDR2 SVGIG (reference sequence). Trimming at V came to 4 bases and at J to 1 base, leaving 3 bases not matched to a gene. CDR3 length: 14 amino acids. The CDR3 DNA is TGTGCCTGGAATTACAGGGGAACTAATGAAAAACTGTTTTTT. It translates to CAWNYRGTNEKLFF.

The genes are TRBV5-6 and TRBJ2-2; TRBD2 matches 11 bases. CDR1 and CDR2 from the germline V gene are SGHDT and YYEEEE. The J segment lost 0 bases and the V segment lost 4 bases, leaving 11 bases of the junction unmatched. The CDR3 consists of 19 residues. CDR3 coding DNA: TGTGCCAGCAGCCCCATAAAGGTAGCGGGGGGGCCGAACACCGGGGAGCTGTTTTTT. Protein sequence: CASSPIKVAGGPNTGELFF.

The rearrangement joins TRBV6-4 to TRBJ1-1; D remains ambiguous. Germline CDR1 reads MRHNA; CDR2 reads SNTAGT. V gave up 3 bases and J gave up 4 bases, with 18 bases separating them. The CDR3 contains 16 residues. The CDR3 protein is CASSERGPGLGTEAFF. The CDR3 nucleotides read TGTGCCAGCAGTGAACGAGGTCCAGGACTGGGCACTGAAGCTTTCTTT.